This T cell receptor (beta chain) was identified during a study of blood T cell repertoires in COVID-19. Study background: T cells, B-cell-depleted T cells, or PBMCs provided the cDNA or gDNA that served as material.

Original processing notes: Estimates of nucleated cell counts were drawn from the amplification of reference gene primers. Sequencing was performed with immunoSEQ multiplex PCR; in TCRdb, only in-frame clones are kept and a portion is missing. V and J calls plus clone size are reproduced from that table; the DNA served to infer D and trimming. The table shows around 210,000 clones, with less than 90% occurring only once. Germline-derived CDR1 and CDR2 are LNHDA and SQIVND (reference sequence). Losses at the gene ends were 5 bases for V and 2 bases for J; bases not matched to a gene: 6. The CDR3 extends over 17 amino acids.

Specimen: peripheral blood. J is TRBJ2-3 and V is TRBV19; 14 bases line up with TRBD2. The origin of this receptor is a woman in her 70s with acute or convalescent COVID-19. CDR3 nucleotide sequence: TGTGCCAGTAGTCCCCGACTAGCGGGGGGGTACACAGATACGCAGTATTTT. Protein sequence: CASSPRLAGGYTDTQYF.